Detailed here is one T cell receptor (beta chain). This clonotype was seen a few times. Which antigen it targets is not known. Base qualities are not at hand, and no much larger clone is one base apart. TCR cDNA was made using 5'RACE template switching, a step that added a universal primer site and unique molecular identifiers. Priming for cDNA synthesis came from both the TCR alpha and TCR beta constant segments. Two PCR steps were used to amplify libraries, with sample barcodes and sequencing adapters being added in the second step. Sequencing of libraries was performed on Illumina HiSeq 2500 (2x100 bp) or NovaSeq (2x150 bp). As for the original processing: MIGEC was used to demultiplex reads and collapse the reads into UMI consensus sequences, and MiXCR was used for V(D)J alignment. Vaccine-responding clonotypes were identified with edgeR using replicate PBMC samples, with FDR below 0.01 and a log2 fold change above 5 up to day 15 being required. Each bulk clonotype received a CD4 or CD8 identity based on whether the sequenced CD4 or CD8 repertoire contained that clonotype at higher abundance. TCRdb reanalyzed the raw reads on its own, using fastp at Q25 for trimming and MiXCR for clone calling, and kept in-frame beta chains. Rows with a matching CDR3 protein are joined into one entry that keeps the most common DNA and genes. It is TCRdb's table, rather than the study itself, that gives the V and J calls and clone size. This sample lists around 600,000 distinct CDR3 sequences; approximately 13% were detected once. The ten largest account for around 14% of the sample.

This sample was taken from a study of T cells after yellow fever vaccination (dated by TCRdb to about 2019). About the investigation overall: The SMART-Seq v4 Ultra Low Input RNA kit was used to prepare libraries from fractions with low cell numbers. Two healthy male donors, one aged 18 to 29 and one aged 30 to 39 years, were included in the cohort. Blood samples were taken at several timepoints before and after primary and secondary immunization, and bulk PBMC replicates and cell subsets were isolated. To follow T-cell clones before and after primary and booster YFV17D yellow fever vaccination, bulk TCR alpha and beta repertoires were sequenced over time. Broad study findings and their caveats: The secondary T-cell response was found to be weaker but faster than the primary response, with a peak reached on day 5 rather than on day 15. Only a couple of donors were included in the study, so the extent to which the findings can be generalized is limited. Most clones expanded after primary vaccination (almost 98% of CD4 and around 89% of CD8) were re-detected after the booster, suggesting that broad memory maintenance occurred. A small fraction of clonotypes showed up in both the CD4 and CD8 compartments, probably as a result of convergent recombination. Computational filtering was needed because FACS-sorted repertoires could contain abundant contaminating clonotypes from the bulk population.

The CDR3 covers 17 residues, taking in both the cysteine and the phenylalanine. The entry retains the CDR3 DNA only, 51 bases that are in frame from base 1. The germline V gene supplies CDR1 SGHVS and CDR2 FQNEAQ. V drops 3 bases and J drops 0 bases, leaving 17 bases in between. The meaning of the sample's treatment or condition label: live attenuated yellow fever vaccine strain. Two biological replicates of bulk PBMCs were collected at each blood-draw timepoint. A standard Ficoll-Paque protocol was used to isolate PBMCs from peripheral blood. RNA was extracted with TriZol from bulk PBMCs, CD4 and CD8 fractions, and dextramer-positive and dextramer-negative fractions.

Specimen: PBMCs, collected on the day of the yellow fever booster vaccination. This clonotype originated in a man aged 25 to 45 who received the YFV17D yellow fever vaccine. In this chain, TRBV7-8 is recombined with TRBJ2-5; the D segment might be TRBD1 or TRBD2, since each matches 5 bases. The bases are TGTGCCAGCAGCTTGACCGGGACGCTGGGCCACCAAGAGACCCAGTACTTC. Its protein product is CASSLTGTLGHQETQYF.